This entry features one TCR beta chain sequence. Its specificity is not known. This CDR3 region has 20 residues. From germline, CDR1 is SNHLY and CDR2 FYNNEI. After removal of 3 bases from V and 8 bases from J, the junction contained 19 bases not matched to a gene. Cultured CD4+ T cells had their DNA profiled by the Oncomine TCR Beta short-read assay. MiXCR, run by TCRdb on the PCR reads, gives a single entry per CDR3 protein. This sample has tens of thousands of distinct CDR3 sequences, with approximately 67% found just once. The record originates from a study of vaccination and CD4 T cells after COVID-19. Study summary: Cellular stimulation was performed using overlapping spike peptides derived from SARS-CoV-2, HCoV-NL63, HCoV-OC43 and HCoV-229E.

Treatment: roughly 11-day PBMC culture with coronavirus spike peptide pools or control peptides (ViraFEST assay). The authors swapped half the medium for fresh IL-2 medium on days 3 and 7. V and J are TRBV2 and TRBJ2-1, with TRBD2 matching 13 bases. The sequencing here drew on CD4+ T cells from blood, cultured in vitro, taken after SARS-CoV-2 vaccination. The receptor was isolated from a human donor who received a COVID-19 vaccine. The CDR3 coding sequence is TGTGCCAGCAGTGATCCCATGGAGGTGTTCGGGACTAGCGGGGTCTATGAGCAGTTCTTC. The encoded protein is CASSDPMEVFGTSGVYEQFF.